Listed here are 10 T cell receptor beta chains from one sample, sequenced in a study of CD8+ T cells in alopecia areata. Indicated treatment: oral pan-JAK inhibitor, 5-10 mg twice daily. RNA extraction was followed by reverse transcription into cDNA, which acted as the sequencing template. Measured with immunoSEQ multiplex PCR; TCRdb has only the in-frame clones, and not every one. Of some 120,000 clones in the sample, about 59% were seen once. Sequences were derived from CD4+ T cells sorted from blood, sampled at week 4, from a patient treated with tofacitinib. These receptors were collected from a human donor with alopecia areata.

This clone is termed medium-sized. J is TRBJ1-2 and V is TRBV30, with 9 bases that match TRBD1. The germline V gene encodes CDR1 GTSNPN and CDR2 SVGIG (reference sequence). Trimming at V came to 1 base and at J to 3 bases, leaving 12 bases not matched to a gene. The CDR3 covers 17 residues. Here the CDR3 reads CAWSGGSAQGAYYGYTF. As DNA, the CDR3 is TGTGCCTGGAGTGGAGGGTCCGCACAGGGGGCGTACTATGGCTACACCTTC. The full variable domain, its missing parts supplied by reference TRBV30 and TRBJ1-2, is SQTIHQWPATLVQPVGSPLSLECTVEGTSNPNLYWYRQAAGRGLQLLFYSVGIGQISSEVPQNLSASRPQDRQFILSSKKLLLSDSGFYLCAWSGGSAQGAYYGYTFGSGTRLTVV.

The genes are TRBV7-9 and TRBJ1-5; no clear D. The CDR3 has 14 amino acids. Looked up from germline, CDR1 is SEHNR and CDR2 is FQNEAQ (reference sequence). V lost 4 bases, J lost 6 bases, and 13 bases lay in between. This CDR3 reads CASSSDGGFQPQHF. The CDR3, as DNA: TGTGCCAGCAGCTCGGACGGAGGGTTTCAGCCCCAGCATTTT.

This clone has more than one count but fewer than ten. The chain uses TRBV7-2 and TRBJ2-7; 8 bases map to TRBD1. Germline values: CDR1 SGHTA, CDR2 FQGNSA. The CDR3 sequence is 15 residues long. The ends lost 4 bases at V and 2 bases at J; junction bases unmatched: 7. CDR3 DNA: TGTGCCAGCAGCTCCCCAGACAGGGGCACCTACGAGCAGTACTTC. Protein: CASSSPDRGTYEQYF.

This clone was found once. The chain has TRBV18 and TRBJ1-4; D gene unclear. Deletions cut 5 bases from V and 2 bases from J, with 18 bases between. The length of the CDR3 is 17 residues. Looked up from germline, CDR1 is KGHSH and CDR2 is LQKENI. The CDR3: CASSAGGEGSTNEKLFF. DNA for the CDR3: TGTGCCAGCTCAGCAGGCGGAGAAGGATCCACTAATGAAAAACTGTTTTTT.

CDR3 DNA sequence: TGTGCCAGCAGAGCCCACGGAGGAGAGACCCAGTACTTC. It yields the protein CASRAHGGETQYF. The chain uses TRBV6-5 and TRBJ2-5; TRBD2 is a possible D gene (5 bases). The CDR3 runs to 13 residues. Trimming removed 6 bases from V and 4 bases from J, with 12 bases in between. Germline lookup yields CDR1 MNHEY and CDR2 SVGAGI.

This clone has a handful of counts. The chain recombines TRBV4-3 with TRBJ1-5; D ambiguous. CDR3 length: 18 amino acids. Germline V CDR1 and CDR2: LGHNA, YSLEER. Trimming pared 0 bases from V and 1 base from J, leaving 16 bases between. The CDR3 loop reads CASSQEVRSQRSNQPQHF. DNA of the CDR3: TGCGCCAGCAGCCAAGAGGTCAGGTCACAACGAAGCAATCAGCCCCAGCATTTT.

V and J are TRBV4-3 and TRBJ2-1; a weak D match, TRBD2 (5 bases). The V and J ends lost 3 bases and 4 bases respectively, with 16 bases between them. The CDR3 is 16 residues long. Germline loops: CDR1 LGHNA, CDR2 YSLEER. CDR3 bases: TGCGCCAGCAGCCAGACCTTAGCGAAACCTTACAATGAGCAGTTCTTC. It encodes CASSQTLAKPYNEQFF.

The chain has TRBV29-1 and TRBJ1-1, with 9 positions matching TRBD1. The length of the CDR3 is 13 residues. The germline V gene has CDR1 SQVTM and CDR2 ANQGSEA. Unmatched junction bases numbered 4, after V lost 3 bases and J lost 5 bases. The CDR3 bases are TGCAGCGTTGACTACAGGGGGCGGACTGAAGCTTTCTTT. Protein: CSVDYRGRTEAFF.

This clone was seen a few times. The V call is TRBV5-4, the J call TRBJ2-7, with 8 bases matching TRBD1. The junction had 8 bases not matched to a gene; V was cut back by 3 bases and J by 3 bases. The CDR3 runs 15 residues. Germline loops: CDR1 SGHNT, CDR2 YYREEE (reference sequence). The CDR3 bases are TGTGCCAGCAGCTCCCCGACAGGGGAAGGCTACGAGCAGTACTTC. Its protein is CASSSPTGEGYEQYF.

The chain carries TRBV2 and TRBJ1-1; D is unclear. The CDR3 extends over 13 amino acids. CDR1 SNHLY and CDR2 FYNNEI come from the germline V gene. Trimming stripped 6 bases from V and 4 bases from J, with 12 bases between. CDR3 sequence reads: CASRPLRSTEAFF. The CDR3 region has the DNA TGTGCCAGCAGACCGCTACGGAGCACTGAAGCTTTCTTT.